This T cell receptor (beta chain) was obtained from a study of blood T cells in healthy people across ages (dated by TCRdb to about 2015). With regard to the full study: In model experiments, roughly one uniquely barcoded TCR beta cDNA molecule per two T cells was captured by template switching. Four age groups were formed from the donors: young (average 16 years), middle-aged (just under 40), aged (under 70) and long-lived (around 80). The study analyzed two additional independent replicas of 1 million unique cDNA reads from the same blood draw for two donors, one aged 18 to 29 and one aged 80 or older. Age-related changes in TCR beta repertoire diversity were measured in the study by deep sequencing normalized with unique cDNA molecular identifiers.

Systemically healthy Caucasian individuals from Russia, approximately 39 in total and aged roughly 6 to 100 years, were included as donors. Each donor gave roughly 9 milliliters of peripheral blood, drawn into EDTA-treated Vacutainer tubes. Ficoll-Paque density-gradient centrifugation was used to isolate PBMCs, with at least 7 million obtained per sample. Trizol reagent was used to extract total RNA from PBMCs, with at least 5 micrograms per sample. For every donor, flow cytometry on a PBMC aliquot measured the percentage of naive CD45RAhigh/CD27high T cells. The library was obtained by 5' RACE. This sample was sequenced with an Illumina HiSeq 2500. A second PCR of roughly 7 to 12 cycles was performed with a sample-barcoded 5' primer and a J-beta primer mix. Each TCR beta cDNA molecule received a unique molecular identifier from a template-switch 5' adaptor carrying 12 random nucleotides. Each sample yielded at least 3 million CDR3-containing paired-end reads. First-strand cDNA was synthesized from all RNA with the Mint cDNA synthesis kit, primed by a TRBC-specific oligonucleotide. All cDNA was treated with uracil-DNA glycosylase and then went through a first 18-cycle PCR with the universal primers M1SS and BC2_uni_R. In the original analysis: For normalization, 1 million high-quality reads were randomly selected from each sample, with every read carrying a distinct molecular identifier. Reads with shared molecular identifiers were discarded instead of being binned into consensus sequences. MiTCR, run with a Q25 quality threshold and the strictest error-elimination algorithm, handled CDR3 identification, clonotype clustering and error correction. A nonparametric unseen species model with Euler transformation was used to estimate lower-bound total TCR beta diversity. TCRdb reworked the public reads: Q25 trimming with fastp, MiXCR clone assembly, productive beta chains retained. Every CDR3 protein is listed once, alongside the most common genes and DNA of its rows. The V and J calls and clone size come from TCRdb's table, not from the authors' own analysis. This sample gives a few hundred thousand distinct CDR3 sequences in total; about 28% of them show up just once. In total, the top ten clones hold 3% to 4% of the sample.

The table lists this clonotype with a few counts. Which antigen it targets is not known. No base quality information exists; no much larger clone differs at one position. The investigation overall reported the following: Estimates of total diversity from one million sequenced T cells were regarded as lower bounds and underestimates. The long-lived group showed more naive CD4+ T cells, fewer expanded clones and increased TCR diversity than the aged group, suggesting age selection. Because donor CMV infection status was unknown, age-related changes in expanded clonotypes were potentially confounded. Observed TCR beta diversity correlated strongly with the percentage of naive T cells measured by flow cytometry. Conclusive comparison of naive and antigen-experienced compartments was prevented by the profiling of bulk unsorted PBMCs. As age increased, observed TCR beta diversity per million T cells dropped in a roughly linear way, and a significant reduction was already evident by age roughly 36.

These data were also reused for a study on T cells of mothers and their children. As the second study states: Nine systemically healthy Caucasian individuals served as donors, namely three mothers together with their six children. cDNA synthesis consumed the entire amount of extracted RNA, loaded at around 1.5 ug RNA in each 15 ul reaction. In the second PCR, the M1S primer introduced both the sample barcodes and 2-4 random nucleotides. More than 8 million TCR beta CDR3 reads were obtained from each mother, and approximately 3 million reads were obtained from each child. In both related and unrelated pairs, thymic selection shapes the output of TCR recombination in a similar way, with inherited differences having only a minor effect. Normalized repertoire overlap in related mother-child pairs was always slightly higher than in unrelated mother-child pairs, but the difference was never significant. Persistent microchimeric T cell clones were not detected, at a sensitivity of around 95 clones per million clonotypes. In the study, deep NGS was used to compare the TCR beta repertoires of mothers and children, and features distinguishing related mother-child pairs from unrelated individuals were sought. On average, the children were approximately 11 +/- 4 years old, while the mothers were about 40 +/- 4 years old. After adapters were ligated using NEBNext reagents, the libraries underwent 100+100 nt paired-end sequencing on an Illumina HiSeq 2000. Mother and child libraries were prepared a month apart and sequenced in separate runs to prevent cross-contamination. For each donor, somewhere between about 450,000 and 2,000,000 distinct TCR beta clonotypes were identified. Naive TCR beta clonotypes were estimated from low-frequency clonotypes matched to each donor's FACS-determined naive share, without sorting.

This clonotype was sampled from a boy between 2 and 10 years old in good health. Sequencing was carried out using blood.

The CDR3 protein sequence reads: CASSLTLAGFRNIQYF. The bases read TGTGCCAGCAGCTTAACCCTAGCGGGATTTAGAAACATTCAGTACTTC. The V gene is TRBV7-2 and the J gene is TRBJ2-4; 9 central bases correspond to TRBD2. Its CDR3 holds 16 amino acids, cysteine through phenylalanine. Only the CDR3 portion is preserved as DNA: 48 bases, with reading frame beginning at the first base. After removal of 2 bases from V and 6 bases from J, the junction retains 8 bases not matched to a gene. The CDR1 and CDR2 encoded by the germline V gene are SGHTA and FQGNSA.